The next 5 T cell receptor beta chains were all read from a single sample in a study of blood T cell repertoires in COVID-19 (dated by TCRdb to the early 2020s). The library was produced with the immunoSEQ multiplex PCR assay. TCRdb's version of the immuneACCESS table is confined to in-frame rearrangements and falls short of the full clone set. An unresolved V gene accounts for under half of the shortfall where checked; the remainder is of unknown origin. Counted in this sample were 200,000 to 250,000 clones; 80% of them appeared once. Around 7% of the sample belongs to the ten largest clones. Sample: PBMCs or T cells enriched from blood (not recorded which). The receptors here all came from a woman aged 35 to 49 with acute COVID-19.

V gene TRBV4-2 combines with J gene TRBJ2-7, with D possibly TRBD1 on 6 matching bases. The ends were cut back, 5 bases at V and 5 bases at J, with 19 bases in the middle. Germline CDR1 and CDR2: LGHNA and YNFKEQ. This CDR3 contains 15 residues. CDR3 in DNA: TGTGCCAGCAGCAAAGTGCGGAACAGGGTACACGAGCAGTACTTC. Its translation is CASSKVRNRVHEQYF.

The chain carries TRBV11-3 and TRBJ2-2; D is possibly TRBD2 (5 bases). V was shortened by 0 bases and J by 0 bases, with 11 bases between the two germline ends. CDR1 and CDR2 (germline): SGHNT, YENEEA. This CDR3 region has 17 residues. CDR3 nucleotide sequence: TGTGCCAGCAGCTTAGATCTAGGAGGCACGAACACCGGGGAGCTGTTTTTT. Translation: CASSLDLGGTNTGELFF.

This sequence joins TRBV19 and TRBJ1-2; D gene unclear. V was pared by 5 bases and J by 6 bases, with 16 bases between. This CDR3 contains 14 residues. The germline V gene encodes CDR1 LNHDA and CDR2 SQIVND (reference sequence). The CDR3 nucleotides read TGTGCCAGTAGTTTATACGGCGGCAAGGATGGCTACACCTTC. Amino acid sequence: CASSLYGGKDGYTF.

This clone was counted between two and nine times. The chain carries TRBV9 and TRBJ1-1, with D perhaps TRBD1 (6 bases). Trimming left V 4 bases short and J 4 bases short, with 23 bases between. The germline V gene has CDR1 SGDLS and CDR2 YYNGEE. CDR3 length equals 17 residues. CDR3: CASSSTGTSSGGTEAFF. DNA of the CDR3: TGTGCCAGCAGCTCAACTGGGACATCGAGTGGGGGCACTGAAGCTTTCTTT. Using reference TRBV9 and TRBJ1-1 for the parts outside the CDR3, the full variable domain is DSGVTQTPKHLITATGQRVTLRCSPRSGDLSVYWYQQSLDQGLQFLIQYYNGEERAKGNILERFSAQQFPDLHSELNLSSLELGDSALYFCASSSTGTSSGGTEAFFGQGTRLTVV.

This clone was counted once. The V gene is TRBV28, the J gene TRBJ1-1, with 7 bases that match TRBD1. After removal of 4 bases from V and 2 bases from J, the junction contained 7 bases not matched to a gene. The CDR3 contains 15 residues. Germline V gives CDR1 MDHEN, CDR2 SYDVKM. The CDR3: CASSSWTGQNTEAFF. The CDR3 DNA reads TGTGCCAGCAGTTCGTGGACAGGCCAAAACACTGAAGCTTTCTTT.